This T cell receptor (beta chain) emerged from a study of Graves' ophthalmopathy and Graves' hyperthyroidism. Study-wide points: The blood repertoire also included most expanded thyroid clonotypes above 0.001 frequency. Built on 13 signatures, a model told ophthalmopathy apart from stable hyperthyroidism with about 90% sensitivity and around 80% specificity. Ophthalmopathy progression was predicted with roughly 68% sensitivity and approximately 79% specificity.

V was trimmed by 0 bases and J by 4 bases, leaving 16 bases between them. Germline CDR1 is SGHRS and CDR2 is YFSETQ. The length of the CDR3 is 16 residues. This clonotype has a count of ten or more. No antigen is known for it. Amplified material comprised TCR beta CDR3 regions derived from RNA transcripts. Second-round multiplex PCR came after a first-round RT-PCR that employed HTBI primers. MiXCR was run by TCRdb on the multiplex PCR reads, yielding one entry per CDR3 protein. Among 900,000 to 1,200,000 distinct CDR3 sequences, 36% were seen once, and the ten largest hold 11%. This chain uses TRBV5-1 with TRBJ1-2, with a tentative D call TRBD1 (5 bases). The specimen sequenced was peripheral blood or thyroid tissue (not recorded which). This sequence originates from an adult man with Graves' hyperthyroidism. As DNA, the CDR3 is TGCGCCAGCAGCTTGGAGTCAGCACTCCAGGGCTATGGCTACACCTTC. Residues: CASSLESALQGYGYTF.